This T cell receptor (beta chain) was identified during a study of T cell repertoires in cytomegalovirus infection. Study-level results: HLA-C-restricted CMV-specific TCR beta clonotypes were dominant in the ex vivo response.

Trimming stripped 4 bases from V and 3 bases from J, with 12 bases between. The V gene's germline CDR1 is LNHDA and CDR2 SQIVND (reference sequence). The CDR3 has 14 residues. MiXCR was run by TCRdb on the reads, yielding one entry per CDR3 protein. This table has some 270,000 distinct CDR3 sequences, about 18% appearing once. Turning to this clonotype: Its antigen is unknown.

V and J are TRBV19 and TRBJ1-2; D remains ambiguous. This TCR was sampled from a human donor in good health (CMV status not recorded). Some clones in this sample may be carry-over from other donors' samples. The sequenced material came from CD8+ T cells from PBMCs. The CDR3 region is CASSTLNKDYGYTF. The CDR3 nucleotides read TGTGCCAGTAGTACCCTAAACAAGGACTATGGCTACACCTTC.